This entry features one TCR beta chain sequence. What it binds is not known. This sample stems from a study of shared clonotypes between healthy human individuals. Germline CDR1 and CDR2: MDHEN and SYDVKM. Trimming cost V 6 bases and J 4 bases; bases outside gene matches: 8. The CDR3 has 15 residues. Study conclusions and caveats: Inspection by rarefaction showed sorted-subset sequencing to be incomplete despite large depth.

TCRdb's copy holds only in-frame clones and misses some; the assay was immunoSEQ multiplex PCR. The sample shows roughly 500,000 clones, around 96% of them seen only once. The genes are TRBV28 and TRBJ2-7; 11 positions agree with TRBD2. Sample: naive CD4+ T cells sorted from blood. The subset denotes: CD45RA+ positively selected. This TCR derives from a woman aged 30 to 39 in good health. CDR3 nucleotides: TGTGCCAGCAGCCCAACTAGCGGGAGAGTATACGAGCAGTACTTC. Amino acids: CASSPTSGRVYEQYF. Looking up the rest from reference TRBV28 and TRBJ2-7 gives the full variable domain: DVKVTQSSRYLVKRTGEKVFLECVQDMDHENMFWYRQDPGLGLRLIYFSYDVKMKEKGDIPEGYSVSREKKERFSLILESASTNQTSMYLCASSPTSGRVYEQYFGPGTRLTVT.